A single sample gave rise to the 8 T cell receptor beta chains below, sequenced in a study of blood T cell repertoires in COVID-19. The assay was immunoSEQ multiplex PCR, and TCRdb's table has in-frame clones only and misses some. The sample consists of roughly 150,000 clones, 90% to 95% of them appearing once. Source material: peripheral blood. All receptors derive from a woman aged 55-75 years with COVID-19, enrolled during active disease.

This chain connects TRBV6-6 to TRBJ1-2; 7 bases agree with TRBD1. Unmatched junction bases numbered 14, after V lost 6 bases and J lost 7 bases. The CDR3 has 15 amino acids. Germline lookup yields CDR1 MNHNY and CDR2 SVGAGI (reference sequence). CDR3 sequence reads: CASSRSMTGMGGYTF. The DNA of the CDR3 is TGTGCCAGCAGCCGATCAATGACAGGGATGGGTGGCTACACCTTC.

The chain links TRBV19 to TRBJ1-5, with 8 bases that match TRBD1. V trimming: 4 bases; J trimming: 4 bases; junction bases outside the gene matches: 9. From germline, CDR1 is LNHDA and CDR2 SQIVND (reference sequence). This CDR3 is 16 amino acids long. The CDR3 loop reads CASSTPGQVFNQPQHF. In nucleotides, the CDR3 is TGTGCCAGTAGTACACCGGGACAGGTCTTTAATCAGCCCCAGCATTTT.

The genes are TRBV6-2 or TRBV6-3 and TRBJ1-1; a possible D gene is TRBD1 (5 bases). CDR3 length equals 16 residues. V lost 2 bases, J lost 5 bases, and 18 bases lay in between. CDR1 MNHEY and CDR2 SVGEGT come from the germline V gene. CDR3 bases: TGTGCCAGCAGTTACCCCATGGGAGGTTACAGGACTGAAGCTTTCTTT. This gives the protein CASSYPMGGYRTEAFF.

This chain connects TRBV30 to TRBJ1-2; D unresolved. Trimming left V 0 bases short and J 8 bases short, with 19 bases between. The germline V gene encodes CDR1 GTSNPN and CDR2 SVGIG (reference sequence). CDR3 length equals 15 residues. This CDR3 reads CAWSVFSGGEGGYTF. The CDR3 coding sequence is TGTGCCTGGAGTGTTTTTAGCGGTGGGGAGGGCGGCTACACCTTC.

The chain joins TRBV7-8 to TRBJ2-5, with D possibly being TRBD2 (5 bases). The germline gives CDR1 SGHVS, CDR2 FQNEAQ. The V end lost 1 base, the J end lost 2 bases, and 8 bases lay between the germline ends. The CDR3 runs 14 residues. The CDR3 nucleotides are TGTGCCAGCAGCTTAGACGGGATGCAAGAGACCCAGTACTTC. Translating it yields CASSLDGMQETQYF.

The rearrangement joins TRBV5-1 to TRBJ1-3; no clear D. CDR3 length: 15 amino acids. Trimming cost V 1 base and J 0 bases, with 8 bases left between them. Germline-derived CDR1 and CDR2 are SGHRS and YFSETQ. The DNA of the CDR3 is TGCGCCAGCAGCTTGACAGCCATCTCTGGAAACACCATATATTTT. Translating it yields CASSLTAISGNTIYF.

The chain links TRBV27 to TRBJ2-1, with D possibly matching TRBD2 (7 bases). V was clipped by 7 bases and J by 2 bases, with 12 bases between them. The CDR3 is 14 residues long. CDR1 and CDR2 from the germline V gene are MNHEY and SMNVEV (reference sequence). The CDR3 DNA reads TGTGCCAGCACCAACGGGGGGCCCTACAATGAGCAGTTCTTC. Translating gives CASTNGGPYNEQFF.

In this sample, this clone turned up once. The rearrangement links TRBV5-1 to TRBJ1-2, with 11 bases that match TRBD1. The V gene end was trimmed by 4 bases and the J gene end by 3 bases; junction bases not matched to a gene: 8. Germline lookup yields CDR1 SGHRS and CDR2 YFSETQ. The CDR3 is made up of 16 amino acids. CDR3 sequence: CASSTTGTGGDYGYTF. The CDR3 DNA reads as TGCGCCAGCAGCACAACCGGGACAGGGGGGGACTATGGCTACACCTTC.